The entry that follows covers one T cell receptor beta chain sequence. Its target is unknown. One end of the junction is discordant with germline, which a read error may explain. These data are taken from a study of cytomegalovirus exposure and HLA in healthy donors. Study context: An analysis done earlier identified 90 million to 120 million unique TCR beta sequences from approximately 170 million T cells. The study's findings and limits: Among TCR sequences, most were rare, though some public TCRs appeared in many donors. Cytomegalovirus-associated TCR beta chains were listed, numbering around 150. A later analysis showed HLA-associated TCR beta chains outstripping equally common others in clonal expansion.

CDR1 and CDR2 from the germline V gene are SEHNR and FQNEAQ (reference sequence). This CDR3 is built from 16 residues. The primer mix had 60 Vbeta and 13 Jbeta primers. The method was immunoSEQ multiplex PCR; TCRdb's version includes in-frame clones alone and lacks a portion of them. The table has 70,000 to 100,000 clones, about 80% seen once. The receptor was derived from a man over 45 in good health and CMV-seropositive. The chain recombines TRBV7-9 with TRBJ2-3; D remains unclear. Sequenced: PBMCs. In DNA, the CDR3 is TGTTCCAGCAGCTCATCCGTGTTATCCAGGACAGATACGCAGTATTTT. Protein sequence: CSSSSSVLSRTDTQYF. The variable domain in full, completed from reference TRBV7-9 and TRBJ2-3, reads DTGVSQNPRHKITKRGQNVTFRCDPISEHNRLYWYRQTLGQGPEFLTYFQNEAQLEKSRLLSDRFSAERPKGSFSTLEIQRTEQGDSAMYLCSSSSSVLSRTDTQYFGPGTRLTVL.